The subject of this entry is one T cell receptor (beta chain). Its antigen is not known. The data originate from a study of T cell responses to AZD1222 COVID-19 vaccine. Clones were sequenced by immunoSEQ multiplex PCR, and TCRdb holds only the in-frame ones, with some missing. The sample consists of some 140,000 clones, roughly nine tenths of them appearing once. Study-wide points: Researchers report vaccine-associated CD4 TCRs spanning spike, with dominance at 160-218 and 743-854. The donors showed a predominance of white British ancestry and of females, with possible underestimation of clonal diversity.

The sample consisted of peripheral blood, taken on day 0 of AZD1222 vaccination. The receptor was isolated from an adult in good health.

CDR3 amino acids: CASSPPGLANTEAFF. CDR3 bases: TGTGCCAGCTCACCACCCGGGTTGGCGAACACTGAAGCTTTCTTT. The rearrangement uses TRBV18 and TRBJ1-1; no clear D. Trimming cost V 0 bases and J 1 base, with 9 bases left between them. The CDR3 has 15 amino acids. Germline lookup yields CDR1 KGHSH and CDR2 LQKENI.